Presented here are 30 T cell receptor beta chains from one specimen sequenced in a study of blood T cell repertoires in COVID-19. Generated by immunoSEQ multiplex PCR, the TCRdb table keeps only in-frame clones and is missing some. The sample lists tens of thousands of clones, around 90% occurring once. Sequenced input: peripheral blood. All receptors derive from a human donor in a cohort sampled during active COVID-19.

The rearrangement joins TRBV18 to TRBJ1-5; the match to TRBD1 covers 7 bases. CDR1 and CDR2 (germline): KGHSH, LQKENI. The CDR3 covers 15 residues. The ends lost 2 bases at V and 6 bases at J; junction bases unmatched: 7. Written as DNA, the CDR3 is TGTGCCAGCTCACCATCCGACAGGGTCGGTCAGCCCCAGCATTTT. Its protein is CASSPSDRVGQPQHF. Combining the CDR3 with reference TRBV18 and TRBJ1-5 gives the whole variable domain NAGVMQNPRHLVRRRGQEARLRCSPMKGHSHVYWYRQLPEEGLKFMVYLQKENIIDESGMPKERFSAEFPKEGPSILRIQQVVRGDSAAYFCASSPSDRVGQPQHFGDGTRLSIL.

The rearrangement uses TRBV6-5 and TRBJ1-5; perhaps TRBD1 as D (5 bases). V lost 6 bases, J lost 7 bases, and 10 bases lay in between. Germline loops: CDR1 MNHEY, CDR2 SVGAGI. The CDR3 consists of 12 residues. The DNA of the CDR3 is TGTGCCAGCAGAAACGGGGGACAGCCCCAGCATTTT. This translates into CASRNGGQPQHF.

The V call is TRBV19, the J call TRBJ2-1, with D perhaps matching TRBD2 (5 bases). CDR1 and CDR2 from the germline V gene are LNHDA and SQIVND (reference sequence). With 3 bases removed from V and 0 bases from J, the gap between germline ends came to 15 bases. The CDR3 covers 17 residues. This chain's CDR3 is CASSIRPRGLSYNEQFF. DNA of the CDR3: TGTGCCAGTAGTATCCGCCCCCGGGGTCTCTCCTACAATGAGCAGTTCTTC.

This chain connects TRBV4-3 to TRBJ2-1; maybe TRBD1 (6 bases). The germline V and J ends were trimmed by 3 bases and 2 bases, with 17 bases remaining between them. CDR1 is LGHNA, CDR2 YSLEER, per germline. The CDR3 length is 17 residues. The CDR3 sequence: CASSQDNRVRTYNEQFF. The CDR3 DNA follows: TGCGCCAGCAGCCAGGATAACAGGGTACGGACCTACAATGAGCAGTTCTTC.

The CDR3 sequence is CASSLRGRGVIDEQFF. CDR3 bases: TGTGCCAGCAGTTTACGCGGCCGGGGTGTTATCGATGAGCAGTTCTTC. The chain links TRBV28 to TRBJ2-1, with D maybe TRBD2 (5 bases). V lost 2 bases and J 8 bases, leaving 19 bases between the germline ends. Germline loops: CDR1 MDHEN, CDR2 SYDVKM. This CDR3 comprises 16 residues.

The rearrangement links TRBV5-5 to TRBJ2-3, with D possibly TRBD1 on 6 matching bases. V was clipped by 0 bases and J by 0 bases, with 14 bases between them. The germline V gene encodes CDR1 SGHKS and CDR2 YYEKEE (reference sequence). The CDR3 extends over 17 amino acids. CDR3 in amino acids: CASSLGTAFSSTDTQYF. The DNA of the CDR3 is TGTGCCAGCAGCTTGGGGACAGCTTTTTCTAGCACAGATACGCAGTATTTT.

The chain recombines TRBV5-4 with TRBJ2-3; TRBD2 matches 14 bases. Germline trimming cut 5 bases from V and 4 bases from J; bases unmatched to any gene: 6. Per the germline V gene, CDR1 is SGHNT and CDR2 is YYREEE (reference sequence). The CDR3 contains 16 residues. CDR3 in amino acids: CASSSGLAGGPDTQYF. The DNA of the CDR3 is TGTGCCAGCAGTTCCGGACTAGCGGGAGGTCCAGATACGCAGTATTTT.

This clone was recorded only once. The chain links TRBV2 to TRBJ1-2; D is undetermined. This CDR3 is built from 13 residues. CDR1 SNHLY and CDR2 FYNNEI come from the germline V gene. V lost 6 bases to trimming and J lost 4 bases, with 12 bases between them. The DNA of the CDR3 is TGTGCCAGCAGACAGACGGAAGGCTATGGCTACACCTTC. Translated: CASRQTEGYGYTF.

This rearrangement joins TRBV6-2 or TRBV6-3 to TRBJ1-3; D is ambiguous. The CDR3 is 12 residues long. V lost 2 bases, J lost 8 bases, and 7 bases lay in between. The germline gives CDR1 MNHEY, CDR2 SVGEGT. CDR3 DNA: TGTGCCAGCAGTTACAACTTTGACACCATATATTTT. It translates to CASSYNFDTIYF.

The rearrangement joins TRBV19 to TRBJ2-2; D is perhaps TRBD2 (5 bases). V lost 5 bases to trimming and J lost 1 base, with 8 bases between them. The germline CDR1 and CDR2 sequences are LNHDA and SQIVND (reference sequence). This CDR3 contains 14 residues. CDR3 DNA sequence: TGTGCCAGTAGTCCAGCGGAGAACACCGGGGAGCTGTTTTTT. Its translation: CASSPAENTGELFF.

The CDR3 nucleotides read TGTGCCGTCGGGGTGAACACTGAAGCTTTCTTT. Its translation: CAVGVNTEAFF. The genes are TRBV10-3 and TRBJ1-1; no reliable D call. Germline values: CDR1 ENHRY, CDR2 SYGVKD. This CDR3 comprises 11 residues. V was shortened by 11 bases and J by 0 bases, with 7 bases between the two germline ends.

The chain joins TRBV6-2 or TRBV6-3 to TRBJ2-7, with D perhaps TRBD2 (6 bases). Germline-derived CDR1 and CDR2 are MNHEY and SVGEGT. With 5 bases removed from V and 2 bases from J, the gap between germline ends came to 16 bases. The CDR3 is made up of 15 amino acids. CDR3 in DNA: TGTGCCAGCAGTAGCCTTGGGGTAGCGGCCTACGAGCAGTACTTC. Protein sequence: CASSSLGVAAYEQYF.

The V gene is TRBV5-4, the J gene TRBJ2-7; 9 nucleotides line up with TRBD1. Germline V CDR1 and CDR2: SGHNT, YYREEE (reference sequence). The CDR3 consists of 14 residues. Trimming removed 0 bases from V and 7 bases from J; junction bases left unmatched: 5. CDR3 coding DNA: TGTGCCAGCAGCTTGGACAGGGGGCCGGGAGAGCAGTACTTC. Its translation: CASSLDRGPGEQYF. Drawing the rest from reference TRBV5-4 and TRBJ2-7, the complete variable domain is ETGVTQSPTHLIKTRGQQVTLRCSSQSGHNTVSWYQQALGQGPQFIFQYYREEENGRGNFPPRFSGLQFPNYSSELNVNALELDDSALYLCASSLDRGPGEQYFGPGTRLTVT.

This chain links TRBV11-1 with TRBJ2-7, with D tentatively TRBD1 (5 bases). From germline, CDR1 is SGHAT and CDR2 FQDESV (reference sequence). The CDR3 has 16 amino acids. Trimming cost V 5 bases and J 0 bases, with 17 bases left between them. The CDR3 spells CASSPRRTRSSYEQYF. CDR3 sequence (DNA): TGTGCCAGCAGCCCAAGGCGGACACGTAGCTCCTACGAGCAGTACTTC.

This chain connects TRBV28 to TRBJ2-2, with 7 bases lining up with TRBD2. The CDR3 runs to 14 residues. J lost 5 bases, V lost 8 bases, and 8 bases had no gene match. CDR1 is MDHEN, CDR2 SYDVKM, per germline. This chain's CDR3 is CASQRSGRTGELFF. The CDR3 DNA reads as TGTGCCAGCCAACGGTCCGGGAGGACCGGGGAGCTGTTTTTT.

The J gene is TRBJ2-1, the V gene TRBV4-1; TRBD2 matches 8 bases. This CDR3 has 18 amino acids. Germline lookup yields CDR1 MGHRA and CDR2 YSYEKL. The junction had 11 bases not matched to a gene; V was cut back by 2 bases and J by 2 bases. The CDR3 DNA is TGCGCCAGCAGCCAAATGGCAATAACTAGCGGAACCTACAATGAGCAGTTCTTC. It is translated as CASSQMAITSGTYNEQFF.

This rearrangement joins TRBV9 to TRBJ2-3; TRBD1 matches at 10 bases. The CDR3 spans 13 residues. V was clipped by 6 bases and J by 5 bases; unmatched bases: 3. Germline V gene data show CDR1 as SGDLS and CDR2 as YYNGEE. The CDR3 loop reads CASTRDRGDTQYF. The CDR3 DNA follows: TGTGCCAGCACCCGGGACAGGGGAGATACGCAGTATTTT.

The genes are TRBV11-3 and TRBJ2-5; TRBD1 matches at 7 bases. The CDR3 sequence is 15 residues long. Looked up from germline, CDR1 is SGHNT and CDR2 is YENEEA. V lost 3 bases, J lost 2 bases, and 6 bases stayed unmatched. CDR3 protein: CASSFEGQYQETQYF. The CDR3 DNA sequence: TGTGCCAGCAGCTTCGAGGGACAGTATCAAGAGACCCAGTACTTC.

The chain joins TRBV28 to TRBJ1-2, with 8 bases lining up with TRBD1. In germline, CDR1 is MDHEN, CDR2 SYDVKM. The CDR3 spans 17 residues. The V segment lost 5 bases and the J segment 0 bases; nucleotides outside the gene matches: 11. This chain's CDR3 is CASSSIGTGVANYGYTF. CDR3 bases: TGTGCCAGCAGTAGCATCGGGACAGGAGTAGCTAACTATGGCTACACCTTC.

This chain links TRBV19 with TRBJ2-3; 12 bases are a match to TRBD2. Losses at the gene ends were 4 bases for V and 0 bases for J; bases not matched to a gene: 5. This CDR3 is built from 17 residues. Germline loops: CDR1 LNHDA, CDR2 SQIVND (reference sequence). CDR3 region: CASSRIGLAGSTDTQYF. The CDR3 DNA reads TGTGCCAGTAGTAGAATAGGACTAGCGGGAAGCACAGATACGCAGTATTTT.

Regarding this clone: At one end, the junction sequence differs from germline, possibly due to a read error. Other nucleotide sequences in the sample specify the same CDR3. V gene TRBV9 combines with J gene TRBJ2-7; 8 bases are shared with TRBD1. Germline lookup yields CDR1 SGDLS and CDR2 YYNGEE. This CDR3 has 13 residues. The CDR3 is CASSGQGSYEQYF. CDR3 bases: TGTGCCAGTAGCGGACAGGGCTCCTACGAGCAGTACTTC.

V gene TRBV3-1 (or the pseudogene TRBV3-2) combines with J gene TRBJ1-2, with D possibly matching TRBD1 (5 bases). Deletions cut 1 base from V and 7 bases from J, with 13 bases between. The germline CDR1 and CDR2 sequences are LGHDT and YNNKEL (reference sequence). The CDR3 is made up of 14 amino acids. CDR3 protein: CASSQVEGWGGYTF. CDR3 in DNA: TGTGCCAGCAGCCAAGTGGAGGGGTGGGGTGGCTACACCTTC.

The gene calls are TRBV4-2 and TRBJ1-6; 7 bases map to TRBD1. CDR3 length equals 16 residues. Germline lookup yields CDR1 LGHNA and CDR2 YNFKEQ. Unmatched junction bases numbered 9, after V lost 0 bases and J lost 10 bases. DNA for the CDR3: TGTGCCAGCAGCCAAGAAGGGACAGCCTCTGGATCACCCCTCCACTTT. Protein sequence: CASSQEGTASGSPLHF.

The chain carries TRBV27 and TRBJ1-1, with D hard to call. Trimming took 2 bases from V and 5 from J, leaving 12 bases between them. CDR1 is MNHEY, CDR2 SMNVEV, per germline (reference sequence). This CDR3 region has 14 residues. The CDR3, as DNA: TGTGCCAGCAGTTTAGGTCCGGGTTGGACTGAAGCTTTCTTT. This codes for CASSLGPGWTEAFF.

The gene calls are TRBV19 and TRBJ1-2, with 7 nucleotides matching TRBD1. The CDR3 loop spans 16 amino acids. In germline, CDR1 is LNHDA, CDR2 SQIVND (reference sequence). V gave up 5 bases and J gave up 2 bases; unmatched junction bases: 11. The CDR3 DNA reads TGTGCCAGTAGTTTTCTCGCCGGGACAGACAACTATGGCTACACCTTC. Protein: CASSFLAGTDNYGYTF.

The J gene is TRBJ2-3, the V gene TRBV9, with TRBD2 identical over 12 bases. From germline, CDR1 is SGDLS and CDR2 YYNGEE. The CDR3 is 18 amino acids. V lost 0 bases and J lost 7; bases outside the gene matches: 12. CDR3: CASSVAPLLAGGPNTQYF. CDR3 nucleotide sequence: TGTGCCAGCAGCGTAGCTCCCTTGCTAGCGGGAGGGCCGAATACGCAGTATTTT.

This chain links TRBV4-2 with TRBJ2-3; D is undetermined. The CDR3 loop spans 16 amino acids. Germline V lookup: CDR1 LGHNA, CDR2 YNFKEQ. With 1 base removed from V and 1 base from J, the gap between germline ends came to 12 bases. CDR3 region: CASSQGWAGGTDTQYF. Here the CDR3 DNA reads TGTGCCAGCAGCCAAGGATGGGCAGGCGGCACAGATACGCAGTATTTT.

This clone has only one observation. This sequence joins TRBV27 and TRBJ2-7, with 8 nucleotides matching TRBD1. This CDR3 is built from 17 residues. The ends lost 2 bases at V and 0 bases at J; junction bases unmatched: 9. The V gene's germline CDR1 is MNHEY and CDR2 SMNVEV (reference sequence). The CDR3 region is CASSLLLAGGVSYEQYF. CDR3 nucleotide sequence: TGTGCCAGCAGTTTACTATTGGCAGGGGGCGTCTCCTACGAGCAGTACTTC.

The V and J genes are TRBV4-3 and TRBJ2-7, with 9 nucleotides matching TRBD2. CDR3 length: 16 residues. The J segment lost 0 bases and the V segment lost 5 bases, leaving 8 bases of the junction unmatched. Germline V lookup: CDR1 LGHNA, CDR2 YSLEER. CDR3 residues: CASSKSQAGGSYEQYF. In nucleotides, the CDR3 is TGCGCCAGCAGCAAATCGCAAGCGGGAGGCTCCTACGAGCAGTACTTC.

V usage is TRBV3-1 (or the pseudogene TRBV3-2) and J usage is TRBJ2-5; perhaps TRBD1 as D (5 bases). Germline V CDR1 and CDR2: LGHDT, YNNKEL (reference sequence). The V end was cut by 2 bases, the J end by 5 bases, with 18 bases between. The CDR3 totals 16 residues. The CDR3 reads CASSQRGAGIRETQYF. CDR3 sequence (DNA): TGTGCCAGCAGCCAACGTGGGGCAGGGATCCGGGAGACCCAGTACTTC.